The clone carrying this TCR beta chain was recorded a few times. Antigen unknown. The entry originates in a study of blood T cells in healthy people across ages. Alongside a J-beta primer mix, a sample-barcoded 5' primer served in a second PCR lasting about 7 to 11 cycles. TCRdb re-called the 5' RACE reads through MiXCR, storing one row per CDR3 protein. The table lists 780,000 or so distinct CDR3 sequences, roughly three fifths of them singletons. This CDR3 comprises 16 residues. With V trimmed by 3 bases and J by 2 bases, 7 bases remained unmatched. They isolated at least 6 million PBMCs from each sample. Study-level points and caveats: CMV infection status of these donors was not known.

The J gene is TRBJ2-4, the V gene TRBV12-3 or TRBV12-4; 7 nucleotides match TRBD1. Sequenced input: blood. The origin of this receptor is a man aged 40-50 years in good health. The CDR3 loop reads CASSFGQGDSKNIQYF. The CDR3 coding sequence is TGTGCCAGCAGTTTCGGTCAGGGGGATTCCAAAAACATTCAGTACTTC.